This T cell receptor beta chain was documented in a study of blood T cell repertoires in COVID-19. Germline lookup yields CDR1 SGHTA and CDR2 FQGNSA. The CDR3 is 18 residues long. The trim removed 4 bases at V and 0 bases at J, leaving 11 bases unmatched. This clone showed up just once. The method was immunoSEQ multiplex PCR; TCRdb's version includes in-frame clones alone and lacks a portion of them. The sample consists of some 250,000 clones, approximately 82% of them appearing once. This TCR was recovered from a man of 80 years or more with acute or convalescent COVID-19. The sequenced material came from peripheral blood. The chain couples TRBV7-2 to TRBJ2-2; TRBD1 aligns across 7 bases. CDR3 amino acids: CASSSDTGAFANTGELFF. The CDR3 nucleotides are TGTGCCAGCAGCTCTGATACAGGGGCCTTTGCGAACACCGGGGAGCTGTTTTTT.